This T cell receptor (beta chain) was obtained from a study of PD-L1 blockade in urothelial cancer. J gave up 0 bases and V 8 bases, and 7 bases lay outside the gene matches. Germline V gene lookup returns CDR1 MNHEY and CDR2 SMNVEV (reference sequence). CDR3 length: 15 amino acids. The time point: peripheral blood 6 weeks after treatment start. The table came from immunoSEQ multiplex PCR; TCRdb's copy has only in-frame clones and leaves some out. Among around 80,000 clones listed, more than 85% were seen once. The sequence came from a woman aged 80 or over with urothelial cancer. The V call is TRBV27, the J call TRBJ2-1; 7 bases match TRBD2. Material: PBMCs, obtained around atezolizumab (anti-PD-L1) treatment. CDR3: CASPWGGVSYNEQFF. Written as DNA, the CDR3 is TGTGCCAGCCCTTGGGGGGGGGTCTCCTACAATGAGCAGTTCTTC.